The 28 T cell receptor beta chains below come from one sample, sequenced in a study of human T cells and chemical hapten exposure (dated by TCRdb to about 2021). The library was generated by RACE. The sequencer was a NextSeq 500. TCRdb took the public reads, trimmed them with fastp at Q25, ran MiXCR for clone calling and kept in-frame beta chains. Records with the same CDR3 protein are collapsed into one entry carrying the most frequent genes and DNA. The sample table lists some 350,000 distinct CDR3 sequences, about 6% of them with a count of one. Jointly, the top ten make up around 6.1% of the sample. The time point label of this sample denotes: patch test 2, 6 weeks after DPC sensitization. In light of the paper, this sample's treatment or condition label describes: therapeutic diphenylcyclopropenone sensitization with weekly scalp DPC. Sequencing was performed on whole blood, taken in connection with sensitization to the hapten diphenylcyclopropenone (DPC). The receptor set was obtained from a woman aged 18-29 years with alopecia areata. Some clones in this sample may be carry-over from other donors' samples.

The table lists this clonotype with a few counts. The chain carries TRBV6-5 and TRBJ1-4; 8 nucleotides agree with TRBD1. Germline CDR1 MNHEY, CDR2 SVGAGI. The V segment lost 0 bases and the J segment 6 bases; nucleotides outside the gene matches: 3. This CDR3 region has 15 residues. The CDR3 protein is CASSYSGTGDEKLFF. DNA for the CDR3: TGTGCCAGCAGTTACTCCGGGACAGGCGATGAAAAACTGTTTTTT.

This clonotype was recorded at least ten times. The chain combines TRBV3-1 with TRBJ1-5; D gene unclear. The CDR3 has 15 amino acids. Per the germline V gene, CDR1 is LGHDT and CDR2 is YNNKEL (reference sequence). V lost 6 bases to trimming and J lost 5 bases, with 17 bases between them. This CDR3 reads CASSPTGEFHQPQHF. Here the CDR3 DNA reads TGTGCCAGCAGTCCCACCGGGGAATTCCATCAGCCCCAGCATTTT. The full variable domain, in which reference TRBV3-1 and TRBJ1-5 provide the parts outside the CDR3, is DTAVSQTPKYLVTQMGNDKSIKCEQNLGHDTMYWYKQDSKKFLKIMFSYNNKELIINETVPNRFSPKSPDKAHLNLHINSLELGDSAVYFCASSPTGEFHQPQHFGDGTRLSIL.

The chain has TRBV12-3 or TRBV12-4 and TRBJ2-5, with D maybe TRBD2 (6 bases). V lost 4 bases and J 5 bases, leaving 14 bases between the germline ends. The CDR3 covers 14 residues. This CDR3 reads CASSSGLSTETQYF. The CDR3 DNA reads TGTGCCAGCAGTTCGGGACTGTCAACGGAGACCCAGTACTTC.

Of note for this clonotype: With a much larger clone just one base away, this may be a read error. The rearrangement uses TRBV6-6 and TRBJ1-4; TRBD1 might be the D (5 bases). Looked up from germline, CDR1 is MNHNY and CDR2 is SVGAGI (reference sequence). The CDR3 runs 15 residues. The CDR3 loop is CASSYGAGLNDKLFF. Here the CDR3 DNA reads TGTGCCAGCAGTTACGGGGCAGGCCTTAATGATAAACTGTTTTTT.

In its sample, this clonotype was seen a few times. The chain is built from TRBV7-2 and TRBJ2-5; 8 bases align to TRBD2. This CDR3 comprises 14 residues. V gave up 4 bases and J gave up 5 bases; unmatched junction bases: 6. The V gene's germline CDR1 is SGHTA and CDR2 FQGNSA. CDR3 nucleotides: TGTGCCAGCAGCTCGACTAGCGTCGGGGAGACCCAGTACTTC. Translated: CASSSTSVGETQYF.

This clonotype was counted many times. V is TRBV28 and J is TRBJ1-2; TRBD1 is a possible D gene (5 bases). The V end was cut by 2 bases, the J end by 4 bases, with 11 bases between. The CDR3 is made up of 14 amino acids. Per germline, CDR1 MDHEN and CDR2 SYDVKM. The CDR3 DNA reads as TGTGCCAGCAGTTTAGATTCAGGGATCTATGGCTACACCTTC. Translation: CASSLDSGIYGYTF.

This sequence joins TRBV28 and TRBJ1-5, with no clear D. Germline V CDR1 and CDR2: MDHEN, SYDVKM. The V end lost 6 bases, the J end lost 3 bases, and 9 bases lay between the germline ends. The CDR3 has 13 amino acids. The CDR3 DNA is TGTGCCAGCAGACTTCAGAACAATCAGCCCCAGCATTTT. It translates to CASRLQNNQPQHF.

This clonotype was recorded many times. This sequence joins TRBV15 and TRBJ1-2; 8 positions agree with TRBD1. V lost 5 bases to trimming and J lost 6 bases; unmatched junction nucleotides: 5. The germline V gene encodes CDR1 LNHNV and CDR2 YYDKDF (reference sequence). The CDR3 is made up of 13 amino acids. CDR3 nucleotide sequence: TGTGCCACCAGCGACAGGGGAAGGGATGGCTACACCTTC. It yields the protein CATSDRGRDGYTF.

The genes are TRBV18 and TRBJ2-7, with D possibly TRBD2 on 5 matching bases. V shed 5 bases and J shed 2 bases, with 16 bases lying between them. This CDR3 comprises 15 residues. Looked up from germline, CDR1 is KGHSH and CDR2 is LQKENI. Here the CDR3 DNA reads TGTGCCAGCTCAGATGGACTGGAGGCGGCCTACGAGCAGTACTTC. This encodes CASSDGLEAAYEQYF.

This clonotype was counted only a few times. The CDR3 nucleotides read TGTGCCAGCAGTTACCACAGGGGGGGTAACACCGGGGAGCTGTTTTTT. This encodes CASSYHRGGNTGELFF. This chain links TRBV6-5 with TRBJ2-2; TRBD1 might be the D (8 bases). In germline, CDR1 is MNHEY, CDR2 SVGAGI. The V and J ends lost 2 bases and 2 bases respectively, with 12 bases between them. The CDR3 covers 16 residues.

This clonotype was counted at least ten times. At one end, the junction sequence differs from germline, possibly due to a read error. The chain combines TRBV6-6 with TRBJ2-1; D uncertain. The CDR3 totals 14 residues. CDR1 is MNHNY and CDR2 is SVGAGI in the germline V gene (reference sequence). The CDR3 loop reads CASSSAELYNERFF. As DNA, the CDR3 is TGTGCCAGCAGTTCCGCCGAACTCTACAATGAGCGGTTCTTC.

This chain uses TRBV3-1 with TRBJ2-7; D gene ambiguous. Germline-derived CDR1 and CDR2 are LGHDT and YNNKEL (reference sequence). The CDR3 runs 15 residues. V gave up 1 base and J gave up 1 base, with 11 bases separating them. The chain's CDR3 is CASSQASWVSYEQYF. The CDR3 region has the DNA TGTGCCAGCAGCCAAGCGAGCTGGGTGTCCTACGAGCAGTACTTC.

V is TRBV6-2 or TRBV6-3 and J is TRBJ2-3; D is undetermined. The CDR3 length is 12 residues. The V gene's germline CDR1 is MNHEY and CDR2 SVGEGT. Trimming cost V 6 bases and J 3 bases, with 7 bases left between them. CDR3 sequence: CASRDETDTQYF. The CDR3, as DNA: TGTGCCAGCAGGGACGAGACAGATACGCAGTATTTT.

The chain joins TRBV12-3 or TRBV12-4 to TRBJ1-1; 11 bases match TRBD1. The V segment lost 5 bases and the J segment 7 bases; nucleotides outside the gene matches: 6. The CDR3 loop spans 14 amino acids. The CDR3 loop is CASSPGQGAIEAFF. As DNA, the CDR3 is TGTGCCAGCAGTCCCGGACAGGGGGCGATTGAAGCTTTCTTT.

There are many counts of this clonotype. Here the CDR3 reads CASSSSTLSDSGTEAFF. The CDR3 DNA reads TGCGCCAGCAGCTCCTCAACCCTCTCGGACAGTGGCACTGAAGCTTTCTTT. V is TRBV5-1 and J is TRBJ1-1; the D gene is possibly TRBD1 (6 bases). Trimming pared 3 bases from V and 4 bases from J, leaving 22 bases between. Germline V gives CDR1 SGHRS, CDR2 YFSETQ. CDR3 length: 17 amino acids.

This clonotype was seen repeatedly, ten times or more. CDR3 loop: CASSPRSGGADTGELFF. In DNA form, the CDR3 reads TGTGCCAGCAGTCCCCGGAGCGGGGGGGCTGACACCGGGGAGCTGTTTTTT. This chain uses TRBV6-2 or TRBV6-3 with TRBJ2-2, with 10 bases that match TRBD2. Losses at the gene ends were 5 bases for V and 3 bases for J; bases not matched to a gene: 9. From germline, CDR1 is MNHEY and CDR2 SVGEGT. This CDR3 contains 17 residues.

This clonotype was seen many times. The V and J genes are TRBV7-9 and TRBJ1-2, with 8 nucleotides matching TRBD1. This CDR3 has 15 residues. J lost 7 bases, V lost 4 bases, and 11 bases had no gene match. CDR1 is SEHNR, CDR2 FQNEAQ, per germline (reference sequence). Here the CDR3 DNA reads TGTGCCAGCAGCTCAGCGGGCAGGGGGCACATTGGCTACACCTTC. Its translation is CASSSAGRGHIGYTF.

The rearrangement joins TRBV27 to TRBJ2-7; TRBD1 might be the D (6 bases). The CDR3 runs to 14 residues. V was trimmed by 5 bases and J by 2 bases, leaving 13 bases between them. Germline V gives CDR1 MNHEY, CDR2 SMNVEV (reference sequence). The CDR3: CASSRKQGPYEQYF. The CDR3 DNA sequence: TGTGCCAGCAGTAGAAAACAGGGACCCTACGAGCAGTACTTC.

V and J are TRBV12-3 or TRBV12-4 and TRBJ2-1; TRBD2 agrees at 9 bases. This CDR3 contains 14 residues. Unmatched junction bases numbered 6, after V lost 5 bases and J lost 7 bases. The CDR3: CASSISGGVNEQFF. CDR3 in DNA: TGTGCCAGCAGTATTAGCGGGGGAGTAAATGAGCAGTTCTTC.

V gene TRBV7-9 combines with J gene TRBJ1-4; 7 nucleotides line up with TRBD1. Germline V CDR1 and CDR2: SEHNR, FQNEAQ (reference sequence). The CDR3 extends over 16 amino acids. Germline trimming cut 2 bases from V and 3 bases from J; bases unmatched to any gene: 6. The CDR3 loop reads CASSLTDGQANEKLFF. The CDR3 DNA reads as TGTGCCAGCAGCTTAACGGATGGACAGGCTAATGAAAAACTGTTTTTT.

This clonotype occurred many times. This chain's CDR3 is CSVEVDGSSNYGYTF. In DNA form, the CDR3 reads TGCAGCGTTGAAGTTGACGGATCCTCTAACTATGGCTACACCTTC. The chain links TRBV29-1 to TRBJ1-2; D not resolved. Looked up from germline, CDR1 is SQVTM and CDR2 is ANQGSEA. The germline V and J ends were trimmed by 1 base and 0 bases, with 12 bases remaining between them. The CDR3 is made up of 15 amino acids.

The rearrangement uses TRBV7-9 and TRBJ2-5, with D perhaps matching TRBD2 (5 bases). Per germline, CDR1 SEHNR and CDR2 FQNEAQ (reference sequence). The CDR3 runs to 14 residues. V lost 5 bases to trimming and J lost 4 bases, with 14 bases between them. CDR3 region: CASSRPEGPETQYF. As DNA, the CDR3 is TGTGCCAGCAGCCGTCCCGAGGGCCCAGAGACCCAGTACTTC.

This chain connects TRBV7-2 to TRBJ2-5, with TRBD2 matching 9 bases. With 3 bases clipped from V and 7 bases from J, the junction kept 9 bases outside the gene matches. The CDR3 runs to 15 residues. CDR1 SGHTA and CDR2 FQGNSA come from the germline V gene. The CDR3 loop is CASSFQTSSGGTQYF. DNA of the CDR3: TGTGCCAGCAGCTTTCAAACTAGTAGCGGGGGGACCCAGTACTTC.

The chain recombines TRBV18 with TRBJ2-7, with D unresolved. Germline CDR1 reads KGHSH; CDR2 reads LQKENI. V was shortened by 3 bases and J by 1 base, with 10 bases between the two germline ends. The CDR3 contains 14 residues. This CDR3 is CASSPFGGSYEQYF. In nucleotides, the CDR3 is TGTGCCAGCTCACCCTTCGGCGGTTCCTACGAGCAGTACTTC.

This clonotype has more than one count but fewer than ten. The J gene is TRBJ2-1, the V gene TRBV9, with unresolved D. V lost 4 bases and J lost 5, with 10 bases in between. The CDR3 sequence is 13 residues long. In germline, CDR1 is SGDLS, CDR2 YYNGEE. The CDR3 DNA is TGTGCCAGCAGCCCCAGACTGAACAATGAGCAGTTCTTC. This translates into CASSPRLNNEQFF. Full variable domain (rest looked up from reference TRBV9 and TRBJ2-1): DSGVTQTPKHLITATGQRVTLRCSPRSGDLSVYWYQQSLDQGLQFLIQYYNGEERAKGNILERFSAQQFPDLHSELNLSSLELGDSALYFCASSPRLNNEQFFGPGTRLTVL.

V is TRBV5-1 and J is TRBJ2-7; the D gene is possibly TRBD2 (6 bases). The germline V gene encodes CDR1 SGHRS and CDR2 YFSETQ. Trimming shortened V by 2 bases and J by 4 bases, and 13 bases separated the two germline ends. The CDR3 extends over 14 amino acids. CDR3 sequence reads: CASSFRDSRYEQYF. The CDR3 DNA reads as TGCGCCAGCAGCTTCCGGGACTCCAGGTACGAGCAGTACTTC.

This clonotype was counted at least ten times. V and J are TRBV7-2 and TRBJ2-1; 8 nucleotides align to TRBD2. Per germline, CDR1 SGHTA and CDR2 FQGNSA. V dropped 11 bases and J dropped 6; count of bases not matched to a gene: 9. There are 13 residues in the CDR3. Here the CDR3 DNA reads TGTGCCGACGGGGCGGGGGGAGTCAATGAGCAGTTCTTC. It codes for CADGAGGVNEQFF.

This rearrangement joins TRBV2 to TRBJ2-1; D could derive from TRBD1 or TRBD2 (6 bases each). In germline, CDR1 is SNHLY, CDR2 FYNNEI. Deletions cut 1 base from V and 10 bases from J, with 11 bases between. CDR3 length: 13 residues. The CDR3 loop is CASSEGRGYEQFF. For the CDR3, the DNA is TGTGCCAGCAGTGAAGGGAGGGGGTACGAGCAGTTCTTC.